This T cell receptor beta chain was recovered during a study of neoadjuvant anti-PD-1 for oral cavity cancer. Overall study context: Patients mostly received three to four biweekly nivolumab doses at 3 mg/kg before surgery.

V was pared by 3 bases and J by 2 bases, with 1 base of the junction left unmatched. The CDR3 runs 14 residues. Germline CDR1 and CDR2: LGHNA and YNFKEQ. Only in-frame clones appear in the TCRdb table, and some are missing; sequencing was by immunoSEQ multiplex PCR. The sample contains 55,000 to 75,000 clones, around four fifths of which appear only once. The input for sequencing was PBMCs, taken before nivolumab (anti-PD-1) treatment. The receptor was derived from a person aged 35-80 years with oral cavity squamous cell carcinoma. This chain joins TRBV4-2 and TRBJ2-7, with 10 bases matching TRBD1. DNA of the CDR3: TGTGCCAGCAGCCAGGGACAGGGGACCTACGAGCAGTACTTC. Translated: CASSQGQGTYEQYF.